Following are 26 T cell receptor beta chains from one sample sequenced in a study of immune evolution from preneoplasia to lung adenocarcinoma. Assay used: immunoSEQ multiplex PCR; TCRdb lists only in-frame clones, some missing. The sample has about 26,000 clones; 74% are singletons. Specimen: FFPE invasive lung adenocarcinoma tissue. These receptors all stem from a person in their 60s with invasive lung adenocarcinoma. Some clones in this sample may be carry-over from other donors' samples.

V gene TRBV10-3 combines with J gene TRBJ1-5; a possible D gene is TRBD1 (6 bases). Trimming shortened V by 7 bases and J by 6 bases, and 13 bases separated the two germline ends. Germline CDR1 reads ENHRY; CDR2 reads SYGVKD. The CDR3 runs to 13 residues. The CDR3 here is CAITPGASQPQHF. The CDR3 DNA sequence: TGTGCCATCACCCCGGGGGCAAGTCAGCCCCAGCATTTT.

This clone was observed once. The chain has TRBV28 and TRBJ1-4; 7 nucleotides line up with TRBD1. There are 15 residues in the CDR3. J lost 8 bases, V lost 6 bases, and 12 bases had no gene match. Germline CDR1 reads MDHEN; CDR2 reads SYDVKM. CDR3 loop: CASRSTGVKGEKLFF. For the CDR3, the DNA is TGTGCCAGCAGATCAACAGGGGTGAAAGGGGAAAAACTGTTTTTT. The entire variable domain, with the rest obtained from reference TRBV28 and TRBJ1-4, is as follows: DVKVTQSSRYLVKRTGEKVFLECVQDMDHENMFWYRQDPGLGLRLIYFSYDVKMKEKGDIPEGYSVSREKKERFSLILESASTNQTSMYLCASRSTGVKGEKLFFGSGTQLSVL.

The DNA of the CDR3 is TGCGCCAGCAGATTAGGGACTAGTTTAGATACGCAGTATTTT. It translates to CASRLGTSLDTQYF. The chain uses TRBV5-1 and TRBJ2-3, with TRBD2 matching 8 bases. Trimming took 5 bases from V and 5 from J; bases not matched to a gene: 7. In germline, CDR1 is SGHRS, CDR2 YFSETQ. The CDR3 has 14 amino acids.

V usage is TRBV7-6 and J usage is TRBJ2-3, with D unresolved. The CDR3 runs 14 residues. Trimming cost V 5 bases and J 0 bases, with 9 bases left between them. Germline CDR1 is SGHVS and CDR2 is FNYEAQ. As DNA, the CDR3 is TGTGCCAGCAGCCATTACGGTAGCACAGATACGCAGTATTTT. Translating gives CASSHYGSTDTQYF.

The chain combines TRBV15 with TRBJ2-3, with TRBD2 matching over 7 bases. Germline V lookup: CDR1 LNHNV, CDR2 YYDKDF (reference sequence). This CDR3 contains 19 residues. The V and J ends lost 4 bases and 0 bases, in that order; junction bases with no gene match: 16. CDR3 loop: CATSIGGPGLSGSTDTQYF. The CDR3 nucleotides read TGTGCCACCAGCATTGGAGGGCCCGGACTTAGCGGGAGCACAGATACGCAGTATTTT.

V gene TRBV25-1 combines with J gene TRBJ1-2; D gene uncertain. From germline, CDR1 is MGHDK and CDR2 SYGVNS. This CDR3 spans 13 amino acids. Trimming cost V 2 bases and J 6 bases, with 10 bases left between them. CDR3 nucleotide sequence: TGTGCCAGCAGTGAAGCCGGACTCAATGGCTACACCTTC. Protein product: CASSEAGLNGYTF.

The chain links TRBV15 to TRBJ1-4; TRBD1 matches at 8 bases. The germline CDR1 and CDR2 sequences are LNHNV and YYDKDF (reference sequence). The CDR3 covers 14 residues. With 3 bases clipped from V and 8 bases from J, the junction kept 5 bases outside the gene matches. The CDR3 sequence: CATSRQGAREKLFF. In DNA, the CDR3 is TGTGCCACCAGCAGGCAGGGGGCGCGAGAAAAACTGTTTTTT.

The V call is TRBV4-3, the J call TRBJ2-7; 9 bases are shared with TRBD1. The V gene's germline CDR1 is LGHNA and CDR2 YSLEER. There are 14 residues in the CDR3. V was pared by 5 bases and J by 4 bases, with 6 bases of the junction left unmatched. In DNA form, the CDR3 reads TGCGCCAGCAGCTTGCAACAGGGGGCATACGAGCAGTACTTC. Its translation: CASSLQQGAYEQYF.

This clone was recorded once. This chain uses TRBV21-1 with TRBJ1-1; TRBD1 was called by the table and not checked on the DNA. TRBV21-1 is assigned pseudogene status. The CDR3 has 17 amino acids. CDR3: CASRITYRGQTNTEAFF. For the CDR3, the DNA is TGTGCCAGCAGGATTACCTATAGGGGGCAGACGAACACTGAAGCTTTCTTT.

The CDR3 reads CASSAEQGYEQYF. The CDR3 nucleotides are TGTGCCAGCAGTGCTGAACAGGGCTACGAGCAGTACTTC. The rearrangement uses TRBV6-4 and TRBJ2-7, with D perhaps matching TRBD1 (6 bases). V lost 4 bases and J 3 bases, leaving 10 bases between the germline ends. This CDR3 is 13 amino acids long. Germline V gene data show CDR1 as MRHNA and CDR2 as SNTAGT.

About this clone itself: This same CDR3 is encoded by further DNA sequences in the sample. The rearrangement links TRBV27 to TRBJ2-3; the match to TRBD1 covers 7 bases. Per the germline V gene, CDR1 is MNHEY and CDR2 is SMNVEV (reference sequence). The CDR3 is 14 residues long. Germline trimming cut 6 bases from V and 2 bases from J; bases unmatched to any gene: 5. CDR3 loop: CASSRDSLTDTQYF. CDR3 nucleotides: TGTGCCAGCAGCCGGGACAGCCTCACAGATACGCAGTATTTT.

This chain joins TRBV5-1 and TRBJ2-2; 7 nucleotides match TRBD1. V was clipped by 5 bases and J by 5 bases; unmatched bases: 6. The CDR3 runs 14 residues. Germline assignment: CDR1 SGHRS and CDR2 YFSETQ. Here the CDR3 DNA reads TGCGCCAGCAGGACAGGGTGGGGAACCGGGGAGCTGTTTTTT. Its translation: CASRTGWGTGELFF.

The J gene is TRBJ2-5, the V gene TRBV14, with a weak D call TRBD2 (7 bases). V lost 1 base and J 5 bases, leaving 14 bases between the germline ends. CDR1 and CDR2 from the germline V gene are SGHDN and FVKESK. This CDR3 comprises 15 residues. CDR3 DNA sequence: TGTGCCAGCAGCCAAGTTGCGGGGGCAGGGGAGACCCAGTACTTC. Translated: CASSQVAGAGETQYF.

This clone was seen a few times. V gene TRBV11-3 combines with J gene TRBJ2-1, with 9 bases lining up with TRBD2. The CDR3 consists of 18 residues. V was pared by 1 base and J by 4 bases, with 11 bases of the junction left unmatched. The germline gives CDR1 SGHNT, CDR2 YENEEA. The CDR3 coding sequence is TGTGCCAGCAGCTTAGGAGGGCAAAGACTAGCGGATTACAATGAGCAGTTCTTC. Residues: CASSLGGQRLADYNEQFF.

This chain connects TRBV14 to TRBJ2-3; tentatively, D is TRBD1 or TRBD2 (5 bases each). Germline CDR1 SGHDN, CDR2 FVKESK. V was trimmed by 2 bases and J by 0 bases, leaving 12 bases between them. The CDR3 is 16 residues long. CDR3 coding DNA: TGTGCCAGCAGCCAACTCCAGGGACGAAGCACAGATACGCAGTATTTT. This codes for CASSQLQGRSTDTQYF.

This clone has only a few counts. The V gene is TRBV15, the J gene TRBJ2-5; D is perhaps TRBD2 (6 bases). CDR3 length equals 15 residues. V was clipped by 0 bases and J by 5 bases, with 13 bases between them. Germline CDR1 is LNHNV and CDR2 is YYDKDF (reference sequence). CDR3 nucleotide sequence: TGTGCCACCAGCAGAGAAGGCGGGGCGGGGGAGACCCAGTACTTC. This translates into CATSREGGAGETQYF.

This clone was seen only a few times. The chain links TRBV15 to TRBJ2-1; D perhaps matches TRBD2 (5 bases). The CDR3 length is 16 residues. Germline CDR1 is LNHNV and CDR2 is YYDKDF (reference sequence). V lost 0 bases to trimming and J lost 4 bases, with 13 bases between them. This chain's CDR3 is CATSRDISGGYNEQFF. The CDR3 bases are TGTGCCACCAGCAGAGATATCAGCGGTGGTTACAATGAGCAGTTCTTC.

In the case of this clone: This sample also contains other DNA sequences that code for the same CDR3. This sequence joins TRBV5-1 and TRBJ2-7; weak D call: TRBD2 (6 bases). Trimming took 4 bases from V and 3 from J, leaving 23 bases between them. CDR3 length equals 17 residues. The germline CDR1 and CDR2 sequences are SGHRS and YFSETQ. For the CDR3, the DNA is TGCGCCAGCAGCCAACCCCAACGCGGAGGGTACTACTACGAGCAGTACTTC. This gives the protein CASSQPQRGGYYYEQYF.

This clone appeared a single time. V is TRBV7-2 and J is TRBJ1-1; D ambiguous. From germline, CDR1 is SGHTA and CDR2 FQGNSA. V gave up 5 bases and J gave up 6 bases, with 16 bases separating them. The CDR3 has 14 residues. CDR3 in amino acids: CASSRVEGGAEAFF. Written as DNA, the CDR3 is TGTGCCAGCAGCCGAGTGGAGGGTGGCGCTGAAGCTTTCTTT.

A word on this clone: Germline is not matched at one junction end, which may reflect a read error. The chain combines TRBV11-2 with TRBJ2-3; TRBD2 matches 8 bases. The CDR3 runs to 17 residues. Per germline, CDR1 SGHAT and CDR2 FQNNGV. CDR3 DNA: TGTGCCAGCAGCTTAGGAGCGGGAGCGGGAGACTCCAGGGCGCAATATTTT. Translating gives CASSLGAGAGDSRAQYF.

This chain joins TRBV5-4 and TRBJ2-7; maybe TRBD1 (6 bases). Germline CDR1 is SGHNT and CDR2 is YYREEE (reference sequence). Trimming cost V 4 bases and J 2 bases, with 16 bases left between them. The CDR3 loop spans 15 amino acids. Here the CDR3 reads CASSTLFRDTYEQYF. CDR3 nucleotides: TGTGCCAGCAGCACTCTCTTCCGGGACACCTACGAGCAGTACTTC.

This clone was seen once. This chain uses TRBV9 with TRBJ2-3; D not certain. Germline assignment: CDR1 SGDLS and CDR2 YYNGEE. V lost 0 bases and J lost 2, with 10 bases in between. The CDR3 has 15 amino acids. The CDR3 sequence is CASSVGALITDTQYF. The CDR3 DNA reads TGTGCCAGCAGCGTAGGGGCCCTAATCACAGATACGCAGTATTTT. Full variable domain (rest looked up from reference TRBV9 and TRBJ2-3): DSGVTQTPKHLITATGQRVTLRCSPRSGDLSVYWYQQSLDQGLQFLIQYYNGEERAKGNILERFSAQQFPDLHSELNLSSLELGDSALYFCASSVGALITDTQYFGPGTRLTVL.

The chain links TRBV6-5 to TRBJ2-1, with no clear D. V was clipped by 7 bases and J by 5 bases, with 9 bases between them. The CDR3 is made up of 12 amino acids. CDR1 MNHEY and CDR2 SVGAGI come from the germline V gene. The CDR3 sequence is CASTHIDNEQFF. CDR3 in DNA: TGTGCCAGCACTCATATCGACAATGAGCAGTTCTTC.

This sequence joins TRBV18 and TRBJ1-2; no reliable D call. This CDR3 contains 13 residues. V was pared by 0 bases and J by 8 bases, with 10 bases between. CDR1 and CDR2 (germline): KGHSH, LQKENI. The CDR3 DNA is TGTGCCAGCTCACCACCAGGAGACTTCGGCTACACCTTC. Protein sequence: CASSPPGDFGYTF.

J is TRBJ2-5 and V is TRBV5-1; 8 bases line up with TRBD2. The CDR3 spans 16 residues. The J segment lost 5 bases and the V segment lost 0 bases, leaving 9 bases of the junction unmatched. The V gene's germline CDR1 is SGHRS and CDR2 YFSETQ. Written as DNA, the CDR3 is TGCGCCAGCAGCTTGGAGGTCGGGACTAGAGGCGAGACCCAGTACTTC. The encoded protein is CASSLEVGTRGETQYF.

J is TRBJ2-2 and V is TRBV25-1; 9 bases are shared with TRBD1. The germline V gene encodes CDR1 MGHDK and CDR2 SYGVNS. The CDR3 has 15 amino acids. After removal of 2 bases from V and 3 bases from J, the junction contained 1 base not matched to a gene. The CDR3 coding sequence is TGTGCCAGCAGTGAAGGGGACAGGGACACCGGGGAGCTGTTTTTT. As protein: CASSEGDRDTGELFF.